A single sample gave rise to the 10 T cell receptor beta chains below, sequenced in a study of T cell responses to AZD1222 COVID-19 vaccine. Produced via immunoSEQ multiplex PCR; TCRdb's table is partial and in-frame only. The sample carries under 140,000 clones, approximately 92% recorded once. The sequencing used peripheral blood, collected 28 days after the second AZD1222 dose. Receptors were obtained from an adult who received the AZD1222 COVID-19 vaccine.

The chain carries TRBV15 and TRBJ1-5; 9 bases are shared with TRBD1. Per the germline V gene, CDR1 is LNHNV and CDR2 is YYDKDF (reference sequence). The CDR3 loop spans 15 amino acids. V dropped 5 bases and J dropped 6; count of bases not matched to a gene: 8. The CDR3 region has the DNA TGTGCCACCAGCGAGGGACAGGGTATGGTTCAGCCCCAGCATTTT. The encoded protein is CATSEGQGMVQPQHF.

The CDR3 sequence: CASSLSGTGELFF. DNA for the CDR3: TGTGCCAGCAGCTTATCGGGCACCGGGGAGCTGTTTTTT. The rearrangement joins TRBV7-8 to TRBJ2-2; D ambiguous. The CDR3 is 13 amino acids. The germline gives CDR1 SGHVS, CDR2 FQNEAQ. Between the trimmed V and J ends, which lost 2 bases and 4 bases, there was a span of 5 bases.

This clone was counted once. V usage is TRBV7-2 and J usage is TRBJ2-7; D may correspond to TRBD1 or TRBD2 (5 bases each). Trimming removed 5 bases from V and 4 bases from J, with 15 bases in between. The CDR3 contains 14 residues. CDR1 and CDR2 (germline): SGHTA, FQGNSA. CDR3 bases: TGTGCCAGCAGCCTATCCACGGGGCCGTACGAGCAGTACTTC. Translation: CASSLSTGPYEQYF.

This clone has more than one count but fewer than ten. The gene calls are TRBV4-1 and TRBJ2-7; TRBD1 aligns across 7 bases. V lost 2 bases to trimming and J lost 0 bases; unmatched junction nucleotides: 10. The CDR3 runs 17 residues. Germline V lookup: CDR1 MGHRA, CDR2 YSYEKL. The CDR3 DNA is TGCGCCAGCAGCCAATCAACTGGACAGGTCCTCTCCTACGAGCAGTACTTC. Its translation is CASSQSTGQVLSYEQYF.

This clone showed up just a few times. J is TRBJ1-1 and V is TRBV5-1; 10 positions match TRBD1. From germline, CDR1 is SGHRS and CDR2 YFSETQ. The CDR3 contains 14 residues. V was pared by 4 bases and J by 11 bases, with 11 bases of the junction left unmatched. CDR3 sequence: CASSPSGTGADAFF. Here the CDR3 DNA reads TGCGCCAGCAGCCCTTCCGGGACAGGGGCGGATGCTTTCTTT.

This chain links TRBV4-3 with TRBJ1-2; possibly TRBD1 for D (6 bases). The CDR3 has 15 residues. V was clipped by 2 bases and J by 2 bases, with 12 bases between them. CDR1 LGHNA and CDR2 YSLEER come from the germline V gene. CDR3 coding DNA: TGCGCCAGCAGCCAAACCGCCCAGGGGAACTATGGCTACACCTTC. Translated, it gives CASSQTAQGNYGYTF.

The chain recombines TRBV27 with TRBJ2-3; D assignment may be TRBD1 or TRBD2 (6 bases each). Per the germline V gene, CDR1 is MNHEY and CDR2 is SMNVEV (reference sequence). Trimming pared 6 bases from V and 0 bases from J, leaving 16 bases between. The CDR3 is 16 amino acids. The CDR3 here is CASRTKGGLSTDTQYF. CDR3 DNA sequence: TGTGCCAGCAGGACCAAAGGGGGGCTTAGCACAGATACGCAGTATTTT.

The chain couples TRBV10-2 to TRBJ1-4; D unclear. This CDR3 has 15 residues. Germline CDR1 reads WSHSY; CDR2 reads SAAADI. The germline V and J ends were trimmed by 4 bases and 0 bases, with 9 bases remaining between them. CDR3 residues: CASSASVATNEKLFF. As DNA, the CDR3 is TGCGCCAGCAGTGCCTCAGTTGCAACTAATGAAAAACTGTTTTTT.

CDR3 residues: CASSAGLAEPKKQFF. In DNA, the CDR3 is TGTGCCAGCTCGGCCGGCCTAGCGGAGCCGAAAAAGCAGTTCTTC. The rearrangement links TRBV5-4 to TRBJ2-1, with TRBD2 identical over 7 bases. The CDR3 covers 15 residues. V lost 7 bases and J lost 11; bases outside the gene matches: 18. The germline gives CDR1 SGHNT, CDR2 YYREEE (reference sequence).

The V call is TRBV29-1, the J call TRBJ1-6; no clear D. There are 13 residues in the CDR3. Deletions cut 7 bases from V and 8 bases from J, with 15 bases between. Germline V gene data show CDR1 as SQVTM and CDR2 as ANQGSEA. CDR3 region: CSAWSGVYSPLHF. Written as DNA, the CDR3 is TGCAGCGCGTGGTCGGGCGTCTATTCACCCCTCCACTTT.